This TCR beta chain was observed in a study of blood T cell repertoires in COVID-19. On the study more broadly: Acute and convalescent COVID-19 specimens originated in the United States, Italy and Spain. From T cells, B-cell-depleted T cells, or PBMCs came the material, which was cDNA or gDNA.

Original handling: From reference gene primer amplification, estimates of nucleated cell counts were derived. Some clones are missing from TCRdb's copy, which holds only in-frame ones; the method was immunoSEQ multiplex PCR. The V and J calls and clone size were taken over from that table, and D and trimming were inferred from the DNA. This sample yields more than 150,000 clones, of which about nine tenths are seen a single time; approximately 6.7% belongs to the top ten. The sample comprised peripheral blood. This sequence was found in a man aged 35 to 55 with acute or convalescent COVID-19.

CDR3 region: CASSLSRGSYNEQFF. CDR3 in DNA: TGTGCCAGCAGCTTATCCAGGGGCTCCTACAATGAGCAGTTCTTC. The chain carries TRBV7-3 and TRBJ2-1; a weak D match, TRBD1 (6 bases). CDR1 and CDR2 from the germline V gene are SGHTA and FQGTGA. V lost 2 bases, J lost 0 bases, and 8 bases lay in between. This CDR3 contains 15 residues. Drawing the rest from reference TRBV7-3 and TRBJ2-1, the complete variable domain is GAGVSQTPSNKVTEKGKYVELRCDPISGHTALYWYRQSLGQGPEFLIYFQGTGAADDSGLPNDRFFAVRPEGSVSTLKIQRTERGDSAVYLCASSLSRGSYNEQFFGPGTRLTVL.